The 18 T cell receptor beta chains listed next were all sequenced from one sample in a study of early T cells in non-severe SARS-CoV-2 infection. MiXCR, run by TCRdb on the 5' RACE reads, gives a single entry per CDR3 protein. The data contain around 84,000 distinct CDR3 sequences, 9.5% to 13% of them singletons. Sample: whole blood. The receptors come from an adult who was a healthcare worker with PCR-confirmed SARS-CoV-2 infection or an uninfected control (not recorded which).

This clonotype was counted between two and nine times. This chain links TRBV19 with TRBJ2-3; D possibly corresponds to TRBD2 (6 bases). The CDR3 has 15 residues. The germline CDR1 and CDR2 sequences are LNHDA and SQIVND (reference sequence). Deletions cut 6 bases from V and 1 base from J, with 14 bases between. DNA for the CDR3: TGTGCCAGTAGCGCAGGACTATCCGGCACAGATACGCAGTATTTT. It is translated as CASSAGLSGTDTQYF.

The chain employs TRBV5-5 and TRBJ2-2, with a tentative D call TRBD1 (5 bases). The germline gives CDR1 SGHKS, CDR2 YYEKEE (reference sequence). The CDR3 extends over 18 amino acids. The V and J ends lost 4 bases and 0 bases respectively, with 19 bases between them. The CDR3 loop is CASSRMVTGYANTGELFF. In nucleotides, the CDR3 is TGTGCCAGCAGCCGGATGGTAACAGGCTACGCGAACACCGGGGAGCTGTTTTTT.

The chain has TRBV11-2 and TRBJ1-4; TRBD1 matches at 7 bases. The J segment lost 10 bases and the V segment lost 4 bases, leaving 21 bases of the junction unmatched. The CDR3 loop spans 18 amino acids. Germline-derived CDR1 and CDR2 are SGHAT and FQNNGV. Here the CDR3 DNA reads TGTGCCAGCAGCTCCCGATCGTTTCCGGGACAGACCATGGGAAAACTGTTTTTT. It is translated as CASSSRSFPGQTMGKLFF.

This clonotype was seen at least ten times. The chain uses TRBV5-4 and TRBJ2-1; tentative D call: TRBD1 (6 bases). The length of the CDR3 is 15 residues. CDR1 SGHNT and CDR2 YYREEE come from the germline V gene (reference sequence). The V end was cut by 4 bases, the J end by 7 bases, with 18 bases between. In DNA form, the CDR3 reads TGTGCCAGCAGCACCCGGGCAGGGGCAGGTAATGAGCAGTTCTTC. It encodes CASSTRAGAGNEQFF.

There are many counts of this clonotype. The chain has TRBV12-3 or TRBV12-4 and TRBJ2-3; D not certain. The CDR3 runs 11 residues. Trimming took 8 bases from V and 6 from J, leaving 9 bases between them. The DNA of the CDR3 is TGTGCCAGCGGTAAGATGGATACGCAGTATTTT. Its protein product is CASGKMDTQYF.

This rearrangement joins TRBV29-1 to TRBJ2-7; D is unresolved. Germline V gene sequence: CDR1 SQVTM, CDR2 ANQGSEA. The CDR3 has 13 residues. V was trimmed by 5 bases and J by 5 bases, leaving 16 bases between them. The CDR3 reads CSVLTDLSHEQYF. CDR3 DNA sequence: TGCAGCGTTCTGACCGACCTATCACACGAGCAGTACTTC.

This clonotype occurred a few times. CDR3 DNA sequence: TGCAGCGGGACTAGCGACTACGAGCAGTACTTC. Translated: CSGTSDYEQYF. V is TRBV29-1 and J is TRBJ2-7, with 9 bases aligning to TRBD2. Germline CDR1 reads SQVTM; CDR2 reads ANQGSEA. The CDR3 is 11 residues long. Trimming removed 7 bases from V and 3 bases from J; junction bases left unmatched: 1.

Ten or more counts support this clonotype. The chain links TRBV6-5 to TRBJ2-3; D possibly corresponds to TRBD1 (6 bases). Germline CDR1 reads MNHEY; CDR2 reads SVGAGI. The CDR3 spans 16 residues. Trimming took off 2 bases at V and 1 base at J, with 13 bases between the two ends. DNA of the CDR3: TGTGCCAGCAGTTACCCCTCAGGGGAAGGCACAGATACGCAGTATTTT. Translation gives CASSYPSGEGTDTQYF.

This chain connects TRBV20-1 to TRBJ2-7; 7 bases line up with TRBD1. V trimming: 7 bases; J trimming: 5 bases; junction bases outside the gene matches: 11. The CDR3 extends over 13 amino acids. Germline lookup yields CDR1 DFQATT and CDR2 SNEGSKA (reference sequence). CDR3 bases: TGCAGTGTTCGCCCGACAGGGATCCACGAGCAGTACTTC. This codes for CSVRPTGIHEQYF.

This clonotype was observed many times. In DNA, the CDR3 is TGCAGGGCCGGGCAGGGGGACACTGAAGCTTTCTTT. Its translation is CRAGQGDTEAFF. The rearrangement uses TRBV20-1 and TRBJ1-1; TRBD1 matches 7 bases. CDR3 length: 12 amino acids. Germline V lookup: CDR1 DFQATT, CDR2 SNEGSKA (reference sequence).

This clonotype was seen a few times. This chain uses TRBV5-5 with TRBJ1-5; no reliable D call. The CDR3 length is 16 residues. The germline V and J ends were trimmed by 5 bases and 4 bases, with 19 bases remaining between them. Germline CDR1 reads SGHKS; CDR2 reads YYEKEE (reference sequence). CDR3 in amino acids: CASRWPPGQRNQPQHF. DNA of the CDR3: TGTGCCAGCAGGTGGCCGCCAGGTCAAAGGAATCAGCCCCAGCATTTT.

This clonotype was recorded many times. The J gene is TRBJ2-2, the V gene TRBV7-2, with unresolved D. V was trimmed by 3 bases and J by 4 bases, leaving 6 bases between them. Germline lookup yields CDR1 SGHTA and CDR2 FQGNSA. The CDR3 spans 13 residues. CDR3 coding DNA: TGTGCCAGCAGCTTCCGCACCACCGGGGAGCTGTTTTTT. Translation gives CASSFRTTGELFF.

This clonotype was counted a few times. The V and J genes are TRBV20-1 and TRBJ2-7; maybe TRBD1 (6 bases). In germline, CDR1 is DFQATT, CDR2 SNEGSKA (reference sequence). The CDR3 is 13 residues long. Trimming shortened V by 3 bases and J by 0 bases, and 9 bases separated the two germline ends. The CDR3 sequence: CSASLTGSYEQYF. CDR3 nucleotide sequence: TGCAGTGCTAGCCTGACAGGCTCCTACGAGCAGTACTTC.

This clonotype was observed at least ten times. The chain combines TRBV20-1 with TRBJ2-7, with D possibly being TRBD2 (5 bases). The CDR3 sequence is 14 residues long. Between the trimmed V and J ends, which lost 0 bases and 1 base, there was a span of 10 bases. Germline V CDR1 and CDR2: DFQATT, SNEGSKA (reference sequence). CDR3 DNA sequence: TGCAGTGCTAGAGATCGTGGACTGTCCTACGAGCAGTACTTC. This sequence encodes CSARDRGLSYEQYF.

The rearrangement joins TRBV4-1 to TRBJ1-6; D is possibly TRBD1 (5 bases). Deletions cut 0 bases from V and 6 bases from J, with 15 bases between. The CDR3 is 17 residues long. Germline V gene sequence: CDR1 MGHRA, CDR2 YSYEKL. CDR3 nucleotides: TGCGCCAGCAGCCAAGATAAAACCCGGCAGGGTAATTCACCCCTCCACTTT. This encodes CASSQDKTRQGNSPLHF.

A single count supports this clonotype. A much larger clone sits a single nucleotide away, making a read error possible. The rearrangement joins TRBV5-4 to TRBJ2-5, with a weak D call TRBD2 (6 bases). Germline V gene sequence: CDR1 SGHNT, CDR2 YYREEE (reference sequence). The length of the CDR3 is 18 residues. The CDR3 sequence: CASSGPRESYPTGESQYF. In DNA form, the CDR3 reads TGTGCCAGCAGCGGCCCCAGGGAAAGCTACCCAACGGGGGAGAGCCAGTACTTC.

This clonotype has a handful of counts. V gene TRBV11-2 combines with J gene TRBJ2-7; D not resolved. V lost 2 bases to trimming and J lost 4 bases, with 6 bases between them. The CDR3 totals 12 residues. From germline, CDR1 is SGHAT and CDR2 FQNNGV. The CDR3 region is CASSLKRYEQYF. The CDR3 DNA reads as TGTGCCAGCAGCTTAAAGAGATACGAGCAGTACTTC.

This chain connects TRBV3-1 to TRBJ2-5, with 8 bases fitting TRBD2. The junction had 6 bases not matched to a gene; V was cut back by 1 base and J by 2 bases. The CDR3 totals 16 residues. Germline CDR1 is LGHDT and CDR2 is YNNKEL (reference sequence). The CDR3 reads CASSQGGSGIQETQYF. CDR3 DNA sequence: TGTGCCAGCAGCCAAGGGGGTAGCGGGATTCAAGAGACCCAGTACTTC.